Below, 23 T cell receptor beta chains from the same sample are listed, as sequenced in a study of OX40 agonist ivuxolimab in advanced cancers. Here immunoSEQ multiplex PCR was the method, and the copy in TCRdb shows in-frame clones only, minus some. The profile shows about 73,000 clones, 75% to 95% of them singletons. The sample in question was CD4+ or CD8+ T cells sorted from blood, obtained in a trial of the OX40 agonist ivuxolimab. The source is an adult with an advanced solid tumor such as melanoma, head and neck, liver or kidney cancer.

The V call is TRBV9, the J call TRBJ2-7; 7 bases align to TRBD1. The germline CDR1 and CDR2 sequences are SGDLS and YYNGEE. J lost 1 base, V lost 4 bases, and 8 bases had no gene match. There are 15 residues in the CDR3. The CDR3 sequence is CASSPSTGSSYEQYF. The CDR3 bases are TGTGCCAGCAGCCCTTCGACAGGGTCGTCCTACGAGCAGTACTTC.

This clone occurred a few times. The J gene is TRBJ2-3, the V gene TRBV9; tentatively, D is TRBD2 (5 bases). Germline-derived CDR1 and CDR2 are SGDLS and YYNGEE. The CDR3 totals 17 residues. V lost 0 bases, J lost 4 bases, and 18 bases lay in between. The CDR3 here is CASSVATNLGAADTQYF. DNA for the CDR3: TGTGCCAGCAGCGTAGCTACCAATCTGGGAGCGGCAGATACGCAGTATTTT.

The V call is TRBV10-3, the J call TRBJ2-3, with TRBD2 matching over 10 bases. Germline V lookup: CDR1 ENHRY, CDR2 SYGVKD. CDR3 length equals 16 residues. With V trimmed by 0 bases and J by 4 bases, 4 bases remained unmatched. CDR3 DNA: TGTGCCATCAGTGAGTCGACTAGCGGGTGGGCAGATACGCAGTATTTT. Its translation: CAISESTSGWADTQYF.

The chain joins TRBV10-3 to TRBJ1-2, with TRBD1 identical over 8 bases. CDR1 and CDR2 from the germline V gene are ENHRY and SYGVKD. The V gene end was trimmed by 6 bases and the J gene end by 8 bases; junction bases not matched to a gene: 8. The CDR3 sequence is 13 residues long. CDR3 bases: TGTGCCATCAGCGATGACAGGGGCGGCGGCTACACCTTC. This codes for CAISDDRGGGYTF.

The rearrangement joins TRBV2 to TRBJ1-5; the match to TRBD1 covers 7 bases. The length of the CDR3 is 13 residues. Germline CDR1 is SNHLY and CDR2 is FYNNEI. CDR3 amino acids: CGCRQGGNQPQHF. For the CDR3, the DNA is TGTGGATGTCGGCAGGGGGGGAATCAGCCCCAGCATTTT.

The genes are TRBV6-7 and TRBJ1-4; 8 bases are a match to TRBD1. TRBV6-7 is treated as an ORF (open reading frame) with a function not yet certain. The V gene end was trimmed by 1 base and the J gene end by 4 bases; junction bases not matched to a gene: 8. CDR3 size: 17 residues. This CDR3 reads CASSYWLRQGHNEKLFF. For the CDR3, the DNA is TGTGCCAGCAGTTACTGGCTTCGACAGGGGCATAATGAAAAACTGTTTTTT.

The chain links TRBV9 to TRBJ2-1, with 7 bases matching TRBD2. The CDR3 is made up of 15 amino acids. The junction had 7 bases not matched to a gene; V was cut back by 3 bases and J by 4 bases. Germline values: CDR1 SGDLS, CDR2 YYNGEE. DNA of the CDR3: TGTGCCAGCAGCGCGGGACTACTTCAGTACAATGAGCAGTTCTTC. This translates into CASSAGLLQYNEQFF.

This clone has just one count. This chain uses TRBV9 with TRBJ2-3; 12 bases are a match to TRBD2. This CDR3 is 20 amino acids long. The V segment lost 3 bases and the J segment 4 bases; nucleotides outside the gene matches: 18. CDR1 and CDR2 (germline): SGDLS, YYNGEE. CDR3 residues: CASSAQGLAGGMTTADTQYF. The CDR3 region has the DNA TGTGCCAGCAGCGCCCAGGGGCTAGCGGGGGGGATGACTACGGCAGATACGCAGTATTTT.

The chain carries TRBV15 and TRBJ1-3; D is ambiguous. V was pared by 2 bases and J by 4 bases, with 15 bases between. Germline V gene data show CDR1 as LNHNV and CDR2 as YYDKDF (reference sequence). The CDR3 sequence is 16 residues long. This CDR3 is CATSRLPRVGGNTIYF. The CDR3 coding sequence is TGTGCCACCAGCAGATTACCTAGGGTAGGCGGAAACACCATATATTTT. The whole variable domain, filled in from reference TRBV15 and TRBJ1-3, reads DAMVIQNPRYQVTQFGKPVTLSCSQTLNHNVMYWYQQKSSQAPKLLFHYYDKDFNNEADTPDNFQSRRPNTSFCFLDIRSPGLGDTAMYLCATSRLPRVGGNTIYFGEGSWLTVV.

This clone showed up just a few times. The rearrangement joins TRBV9 to TRBJ2-3, with D hard to call. The CDR3 covers 12 residues. Germline V gene data show CDR1 as SGDLS and CDR2 as YYNGEE. The V and J ends lost 0 bases and 4 bases respectively, with 3 bases between them. The CDR3 loop is CASSVGPDTQYF. The CDR3 region has the DNA TGTGCCAGCAGCGTAGGTCCAGATACGCAGTATTTT.

V is TRBV5-5 and J is TRBJ2-7, with 7 bases fitting TRBD1. Germline V CDR1 and CDR2: SGHKS, YYEKEE (reference sequence). Trimming removed 4 bases from V and 6 bases from J; junction bases left unmatched: 7. The CDR3 sequence is 13 residues long. The DNA for the CDR3 is TGTGCCAGCAGCCCCGGGACAGTTTCCGAGCAGTACTTC. It yields the protein CASSPGTVSEQYF.

The V call is TRBV19, the J call TRBJ2-3, with 16 bases matching TRBD2. With 10 bases clipped from V and 5 bases from J, the junction kept 24 bases outside the gene matches. This CDR3 is 21 amino acids long. Per the germline V gene, CDR1 is LNHDA and CDR2 is SQIVND (reference sequence). The CDR3 spells CATLGQAGTSGRADLRDTQYF. The CDR3 DNA is TGTGCCACCCTGGGACAGGCCGGGACTAGCGGGAGGGCCGATCTCAGAGATACGCAGTATTTT.

The chain uses TRBV5-4 and TRBJ2-4, with TRBD2 matching over 7 bases. CDR1 SGHNT and CDR2 YYREEE come from the germline V gene (reference sequence). The length of the CDR3 is 13 residues. The trim removed 4 bases at V and 8 bases at J, leaving 6 bases unmatched. CDR3 region: CASSQRDPDIQYF. The CDR3, as DNA: TGTGCCAGCAGCCAGCGGGATCCGGACATTCAGTACTTC. Combining the CDR3 with reference TRBV5-4 and TRBJ2-4 gives the whole variable domain ETGVTQSPTHLIKTRGQQVTLRCSSQSGHNTVSWYQQALGQGPQFIFQYYREEENGRGNFPPRFSGLQFPNYSSELNVNALELDDSALYLCASSQRDPDIQYFGAGTRLSVL.

The gene calls are TRBV19 and TRBJ2-5, with 7 bases lining up with TRBD2. This CDR3 comprises 16 residues. With V trimmed by 3 bases and J by 7 bases, 14 bases remained unmatched. CDR1 is LNHDA, CDR2 SQIVND, per germline (reference sequence). The CDR3 bases are TGTGCCAGTAGTATTAGAGGGAGGGAACCGCTAGGGACCCAGTACTTC. Protein: CASSIRGREPLGTQYF.

The V gene is TRBV28, the J gene TRBJ2-3; 11 bases map to TRBD1. This CDR3 spans 15 amino acids. The germline gives CDR1 MDHEN, CDR2 SYDVKM. Trimming cost V 4 bases and J 5 bases; bases outside gene matches: 5. The CDR3 nucleotides are TGTGCCAGCAGTTCGCGGACAGGGGGCTTAGATACGCAGTATTTT. Its translation: CASSSRTGGLDTQYF. The whole variable domain, remainder taken from reference TRBV28 and TRBJ2-3, is DVKVTQSSRYLVKRTGEKVFLECVQDMDHENMFWYRQDPGLGLRLIYFSYDVKMKEKGDIPEGYSVSREKKERFSLILESASTNQTSMYLCASSSRTGGLDTQYFGPGTRLTVL.

The chain uses TRBV18 and TRBJ2-5, with TRBD1 as a possible D gene (5 bases). Trimming removed 4 bases from V and 7 bases from J, with 19 bases in between. CDR1 is KGHSH and CDR2 is LQKENI in the germline V gene. The CDR3 covers 15 residues. The CDR3 loop reads CASSRSTDPQGTQYF. The CDR3 DNA follows: TGTGCCAGCTCACGAAGTACAGACCCCCAGGGGACCCAGTACTTC.

The gene calls are TRBV5-5 and TRBJ2-5; D may be TRBD1 (6 bases). The CDR3 spans 14 residues. Trimming stripped 2 bases from V and 5 bases from J, with 13 bases between. Germline values: CDR1 SGHKS, CDR2 YYEKEE (reference sequence). In nucleotides, the CDR3 is TGTGCCAGCAGCTTTACAGGGACGGGGGAGACCCAGTACTTC. Amino acids: CASSFTGTGETQYF. Full variable domain (rest looked up from reference TRBV5-5 and TRBJ2-5): DAGVTQSPTHLIKTRGQQVTLRCSPISGHKSVSWYQQVLGQGPQFIFQYYEKEERGRGNFPDRFSARQFPNYSSELNVNALLLGDSALYLCASSFTGTGETQYFGPGTRLLVL.

The rearrangement links TRBV6-1 to TRBJ1-5, with D uncertain. Germline lookup yields CDR1 MNHNS and CDR2 SASEGT. The CDR3 runs 13 residues. V was cut by 6 bases and J by 5 bases, with 11 bases left in between. In DNA form, the CDR3 reads TGTGCCAGCAGGGATGGACCCCATCAGCCCCAGCATTTT. Translated: CASRDGPHQPQHF.

This clone appeared once. The chain recombines TRBV11-2 with TRBJ1-3; 11 bases line up with TRBD1. The length of the CDR3 is 17 residues. Germline V gene lookup returns CDR1 SGHAT and CDR2 FQNNGV. V lost 3 bases to trimming and J lost 4 bases; unmatched junction nucleotides: 8. CDR3 nucleotide sequence: TGTGCCAGCAGCTTTAGGACAGGGGGCGCTTACGGAAACACCATATATTTT. Translating it yields CASSFRTGGAYGNTIYF.

This chain uses TRBV27 with TRBJ2-1; 7 bases agree with TRBD1. Looked up from germline, CDR1 is MNHEY and CDR2 is SMNVEV (reference sequence). V was clipped by 5 bases and J by 13 bases; unmatched bases: 5. The CDR3 runs to 11 residues. CDR3: CASSQGTVQFF. The CDR3 DNA reads as TGTGCCAGCAGTCAAGGGACAGTTCAGTTCTTC.

The chain couples TRBV9 to TRBJ2-5, with D perhaps being TRBD1 or TRBD2 (5 bases each). Trimming pared 4 bases from V and 5 bases from J, leaving 12 bases between. This CDR3 is built from 13 residues. The germline gives CDR1 SGDLS, CDR2 YYNGEE. The CDR3 DNA reads TGTGCCAGCAGCTCAGGGTGGAGGGAGACCCAGTACTTC. Amino acid sequence: CASSSGWRETQYF.

This chain connects TRBV28 to TRBJ2-2, with TRBD1 identical over 8 bases. From germline, CDR1 is MDHEN and CDR2 SYDVKM. The CDR3 runs to 17 residues. V was pared by 4 bases and J by 1 base, with 8 bases of the junction left unmatched. In DNA, the CDR3 is TGTGCCAGCAGTTACACACCAGGGACAGGGAACACCGGGGAGCTGTTTTTT. Protein product: CASSYTPGTGNTGELFF.

The chain employs TRBV7-2 and TRBJ1-6, with D unclear. The CDR3 covers 14 residues. With 1 base removed from V and 4 bases from J, the gap between germline ends came to 5 bases. The germline gives CDR1 SGHTA, CDR2 FQGNSA. The CDR3 DNA reads as TGTGCCAGCAGCTTAGTCGAGTATAATTCACCCCTCCACTTT. Translated: CASSLVEYNSPLHF.